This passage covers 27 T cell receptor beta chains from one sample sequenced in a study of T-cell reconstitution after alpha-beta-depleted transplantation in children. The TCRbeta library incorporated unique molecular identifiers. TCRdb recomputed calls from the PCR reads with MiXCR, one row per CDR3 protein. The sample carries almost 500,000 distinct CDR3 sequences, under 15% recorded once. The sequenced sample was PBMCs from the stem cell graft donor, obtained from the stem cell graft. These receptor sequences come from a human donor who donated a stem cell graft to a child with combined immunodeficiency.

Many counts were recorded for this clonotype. CDR3 sequence (DNA): TGTGCCAGCAGCCCCTTGCGGGCCGGGGAGCTGTTTTTT. Translating it yields CASSPLRAGELFF. The chain joins TRBV27 to TRBJ2-2; D might be TRBD2 (5 bases). Per germline, CDR1 MNHEY and CDR2 SMNVEV (reference sequence). V lost 6 bases to trimming and J lost 6 bases, with 11 bases between them. The CDR3 totals 13 residues.

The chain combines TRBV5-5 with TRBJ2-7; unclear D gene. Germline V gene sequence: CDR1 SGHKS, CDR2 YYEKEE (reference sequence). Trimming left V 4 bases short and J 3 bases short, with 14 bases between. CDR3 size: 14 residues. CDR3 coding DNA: TGTGCCAGCAGCGTTGACCCAGTTAACTACGAGCAGTACTTC. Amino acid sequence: CASSVDPVNYEQYF.

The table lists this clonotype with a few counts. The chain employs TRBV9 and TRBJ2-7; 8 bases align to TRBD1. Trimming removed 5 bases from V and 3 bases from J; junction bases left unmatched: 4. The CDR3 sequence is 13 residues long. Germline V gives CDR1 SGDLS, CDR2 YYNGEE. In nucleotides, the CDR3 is TGTGCCAGCAGTGCCGGGACAGGCTACGAGCAGTACTTC. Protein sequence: CASSAGTGYEQYF. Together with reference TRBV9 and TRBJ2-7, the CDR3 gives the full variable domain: DSGVTQTPKHLITATGQRVTLRCSPRSGDLSVYWYQQSLDQGLQFLIQYYNGEERAKGNILERFSAQQFPDLHSELNLSSLELGDSALYFCASSAGTGYEQYFGPGTRLTVT.

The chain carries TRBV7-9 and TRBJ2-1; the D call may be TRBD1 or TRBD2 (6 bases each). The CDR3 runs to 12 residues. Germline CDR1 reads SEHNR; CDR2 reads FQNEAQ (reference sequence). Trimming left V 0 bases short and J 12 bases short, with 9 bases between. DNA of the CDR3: TGTGCCAGCAGCTTAGCGGGGGGCGGGCAGTTCTTC. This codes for CASSLAGGGQFF.

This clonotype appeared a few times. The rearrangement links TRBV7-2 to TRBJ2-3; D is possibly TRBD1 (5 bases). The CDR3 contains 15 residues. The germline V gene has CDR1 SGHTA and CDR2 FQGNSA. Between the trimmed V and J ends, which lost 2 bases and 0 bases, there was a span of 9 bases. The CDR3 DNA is TGTGCCAGCAGCTTACACAGGAAGAGCACAGATACGCAGTATTTT. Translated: CASSLHRKSTDTQYF.

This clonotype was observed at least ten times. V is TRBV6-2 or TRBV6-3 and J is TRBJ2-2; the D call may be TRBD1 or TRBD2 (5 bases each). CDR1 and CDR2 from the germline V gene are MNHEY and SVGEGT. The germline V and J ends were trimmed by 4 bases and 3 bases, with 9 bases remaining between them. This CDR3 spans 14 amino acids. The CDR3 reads CASSSGTDTGELFF. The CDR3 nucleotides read TGTGCCAGCAGTTCCGGGACGGACACCGGGGAGCTGTTTTTT.

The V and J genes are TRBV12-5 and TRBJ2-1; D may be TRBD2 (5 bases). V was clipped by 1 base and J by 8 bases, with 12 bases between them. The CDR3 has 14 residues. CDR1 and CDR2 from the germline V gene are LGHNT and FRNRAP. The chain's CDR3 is CASGLGGVQDEQFF. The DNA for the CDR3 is TGTGCTAGTGGTTTGGGGGGAGTTCAGGATGAGCAGTTCTTC.

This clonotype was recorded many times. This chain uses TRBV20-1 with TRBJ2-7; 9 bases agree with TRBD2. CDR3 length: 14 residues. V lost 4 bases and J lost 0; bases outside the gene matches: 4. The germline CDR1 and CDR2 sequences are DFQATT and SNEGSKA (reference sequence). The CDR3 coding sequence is TGCAGTGCTAACCCTAGCGGGGCCTCCTACGAGCAGTACTTC. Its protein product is CSANPSGASYEQYF.

The CDR3 reads CSSSSSSYNEQFF. The CDR3 bases are TGCAGCTCGTCCTCGAGCTCCTACAATGAGCAGTTCTTC. The V call is TRBV29-1, the J call TRBJ2-1; unclear D gene. V lost 8 bases, J lost 0 bases, and 11 bases lay in between. CDR1 is SQVTM and CDR2 is ANQGSEA in the germline V gene. This CDR3 spans 13 amino acids.

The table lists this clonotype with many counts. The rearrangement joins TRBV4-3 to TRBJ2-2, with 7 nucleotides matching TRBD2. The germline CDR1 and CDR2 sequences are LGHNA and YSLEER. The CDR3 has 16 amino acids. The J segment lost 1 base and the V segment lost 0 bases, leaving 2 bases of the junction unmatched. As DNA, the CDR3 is TGCGCCAGCAGCCAAGAGCGGGAGAGGAACACCGGGGAGCTGTTTTTT. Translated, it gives CASSQERERNTGELFF.

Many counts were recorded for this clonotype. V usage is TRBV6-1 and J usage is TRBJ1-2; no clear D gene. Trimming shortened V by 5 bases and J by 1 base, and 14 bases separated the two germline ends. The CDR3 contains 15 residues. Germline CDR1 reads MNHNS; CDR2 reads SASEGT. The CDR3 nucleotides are TGTGCCAGCAGTCCACAGATAAGGCTTAACTATGGCTACACCTTC. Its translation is CASSPQIRLNYGYTF.

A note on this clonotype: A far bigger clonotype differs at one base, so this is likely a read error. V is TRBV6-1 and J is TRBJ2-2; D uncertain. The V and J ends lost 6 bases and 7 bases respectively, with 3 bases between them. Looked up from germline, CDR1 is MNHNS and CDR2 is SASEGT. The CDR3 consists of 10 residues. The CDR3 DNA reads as TGTGCCAGCAGGGTCGGGGAGCTGTTTTTT. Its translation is CASRVGELFF.

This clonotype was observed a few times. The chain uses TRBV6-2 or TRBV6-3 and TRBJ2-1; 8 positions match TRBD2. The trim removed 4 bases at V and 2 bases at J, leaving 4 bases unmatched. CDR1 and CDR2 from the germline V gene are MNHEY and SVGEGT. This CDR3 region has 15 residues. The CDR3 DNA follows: TGTGCCAGCAGTTCTACCGGGGGGGCCTACAATGAGCAGTTCTTC. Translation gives CASSSTGGAYNEQFF.

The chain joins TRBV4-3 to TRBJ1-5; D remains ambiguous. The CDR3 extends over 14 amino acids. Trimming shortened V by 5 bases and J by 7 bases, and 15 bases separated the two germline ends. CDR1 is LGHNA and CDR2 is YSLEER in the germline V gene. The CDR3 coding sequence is TGCGCCAGCAGCTACGATCCCCTCGAACAGCCCCAGCATTTT. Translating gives CASSYDPLEQPQHF.

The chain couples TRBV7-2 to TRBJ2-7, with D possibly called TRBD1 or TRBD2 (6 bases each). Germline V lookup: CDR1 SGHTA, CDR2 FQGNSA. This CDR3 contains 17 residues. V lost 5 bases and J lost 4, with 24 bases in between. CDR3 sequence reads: CASSPRAYGGAEYEQYF. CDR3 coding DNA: TGTGCCAGCAGCCCCCGGGCGTACGGGGGCGCGGAATACGAGCAGTACTTC.

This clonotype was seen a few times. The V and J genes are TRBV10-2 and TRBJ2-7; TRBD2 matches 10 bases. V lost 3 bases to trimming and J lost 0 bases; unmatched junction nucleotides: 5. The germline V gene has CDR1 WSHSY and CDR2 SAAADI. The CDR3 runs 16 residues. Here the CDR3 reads CASSDGSGRYSYEQYF. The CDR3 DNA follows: TGCGCCAGCAGTGATGGTAGCGGGAGGTACTCCTACGAGCAGTACTTC.

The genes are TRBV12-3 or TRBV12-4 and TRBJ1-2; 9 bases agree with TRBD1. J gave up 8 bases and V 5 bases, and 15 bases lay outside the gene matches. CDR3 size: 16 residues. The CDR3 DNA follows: TGTGCCAGCAGTCTAGGGACAGGGTACCCAGTGGGAGGCTACACCTTC. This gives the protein CASSLGTGYPVGGYTF.

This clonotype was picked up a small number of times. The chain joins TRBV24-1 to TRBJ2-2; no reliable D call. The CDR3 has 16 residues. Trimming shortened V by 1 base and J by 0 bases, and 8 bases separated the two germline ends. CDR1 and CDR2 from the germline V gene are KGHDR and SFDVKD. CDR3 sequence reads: CATSDFGWANTGELFF. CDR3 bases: TGTGCCACCAGTGATTTTGGATGGGCGAACACCGGGGAGCTGTTTTTT.

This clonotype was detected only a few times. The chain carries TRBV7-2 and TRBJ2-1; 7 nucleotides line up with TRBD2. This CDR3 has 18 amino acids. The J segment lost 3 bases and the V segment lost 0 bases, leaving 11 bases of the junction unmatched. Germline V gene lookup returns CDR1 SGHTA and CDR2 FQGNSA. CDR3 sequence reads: CASSLAPGGTWDYNEQFF. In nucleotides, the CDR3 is TGTGCCAGCAGCTTAGCGCCGGGGGGTACGTGGGACTACAATGAGCAGTTCTTC. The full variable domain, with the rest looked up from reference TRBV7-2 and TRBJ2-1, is GAGVSQSPSNKVTEKGKDVELRCDPISGHTALYWYRQSLGQGLEFLIYFQGNSAPDKSGLPSDRFSAERTGGSVSTLTIQRTQQEDSAVYLCASSLAPGGTWDYNEQFFGPGTRLTVL.

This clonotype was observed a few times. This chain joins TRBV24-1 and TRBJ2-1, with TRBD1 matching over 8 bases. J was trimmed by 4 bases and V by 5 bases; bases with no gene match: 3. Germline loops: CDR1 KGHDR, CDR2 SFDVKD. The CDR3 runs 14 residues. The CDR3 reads CATSAGGGYNEQFF. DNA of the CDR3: TGTGCCACCAGTGCAGGGGGCGGGTACAATGAGCAGTTCTTC.

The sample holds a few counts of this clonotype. The CDR3 nucleotides read TGTGCCTGGAGTGTAGGTAACACCGGGGAGCTGTTTTTT. Its translation: CAWSVGNTGELFF. The chain recombines TRBV30 with TRBJ2-2, with unresolved D. V dropped 0 bases and J dropped 2 bases, with 4 bases sitting between them. Germline CDR1 reads GTSNPN; CDR2 reads SVGIG (reference sequence). The CDR3 consists of 13 residues.

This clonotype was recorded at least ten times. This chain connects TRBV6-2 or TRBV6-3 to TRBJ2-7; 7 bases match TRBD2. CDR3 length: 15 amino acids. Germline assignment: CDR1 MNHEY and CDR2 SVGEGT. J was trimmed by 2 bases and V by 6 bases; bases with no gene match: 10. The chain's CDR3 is CASRGSWDYAYEQYF. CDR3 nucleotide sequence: TGTGCCAGCAGGGGAAGCTGGGACTACGCCTACGAGCAGTACTTC.

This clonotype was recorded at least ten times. CDR3 amino acids: CASSPSGWGGLDTQYF. The CDR3 DNA follows: TGTGCCAGCAGTCCGTCGGGGTGGGGGGGCCTCGATACGCAGTATTTT. The chain couples TRBV12-3 or TRBV12-4 to TRBJ2-3, with D possibly being TRBD2 (7 bases). The CDR3 covers 16 residues. Between the trimmed V and J ends, which lost 5 bases and 6 bases, there was a span of 21 bases.

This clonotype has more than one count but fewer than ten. CDR3 bases: TGTGCCACCAGCGCTCAACAGGGGGCCTACAATGAGCAGTTCTTC. Amino acids: CATSAQQGAYNEQFF. The V call is TRBV24-1, the J call TRBJ2-1; 8 nucleotides line up with TRBD1. The germline V gene encodes CDR1 KGHDR and CDR2 SFDVKD. This CDR3 is 15 amino acids long. The ends lost 7 bases at V and 2 bases at J; junction bases unmatched: 6.

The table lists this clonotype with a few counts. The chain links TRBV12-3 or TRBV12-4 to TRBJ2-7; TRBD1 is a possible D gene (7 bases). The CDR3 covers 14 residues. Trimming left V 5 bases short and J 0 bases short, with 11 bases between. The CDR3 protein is CASSQGGNSYEQYF. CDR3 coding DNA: TGTGCCAGCAGTCAGGGGGGAAACTCCTACGAGCAGTACTTC.

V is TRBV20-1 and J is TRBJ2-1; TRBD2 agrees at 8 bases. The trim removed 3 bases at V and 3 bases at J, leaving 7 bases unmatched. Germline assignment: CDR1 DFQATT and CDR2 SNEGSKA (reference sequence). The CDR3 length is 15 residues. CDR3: CSARDEGLDYNEQFF. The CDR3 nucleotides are TGCAGTGCTAGGGATGAGGGACTAGACTACAATGAGCAGTTCTTC.

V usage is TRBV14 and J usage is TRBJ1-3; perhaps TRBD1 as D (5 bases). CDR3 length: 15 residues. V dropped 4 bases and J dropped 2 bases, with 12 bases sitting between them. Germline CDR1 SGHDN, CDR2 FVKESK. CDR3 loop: CASSPGMAPGNTIYF. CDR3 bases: TGTGCCAGCAGCCCAGGGATGGCCCCTGGAAACACCATATATTTT.